Each of the 8 T cell receptor beta chains below was sequenced from the same sample in a study of CD8+ T cells in alopecia areata. RNA, once extracted, was reverse transcribed into cDNA for use as the sequencing template. TCRdb keeps only in-frame clones here, not all; method: immunoSEQ multiplex PCR. This sample carries about 270,000 clones, none of them present only once. The pooled cutaneous lymph node cells were sorted using several markers (CD4, CD8alpha, NKG2D, NKG2ACE and others). The specimen sequenced was CD4+ T cells sorted from a lymph node. These receptors originate from a C3H/HeJ mouse with alopecia areata. The MHC haplotype of the strain is H2-k.

This clone was counted a few times. Genes and germline come from the mouse. The read ends 4 residues early relative to the CDR3; the germline J gene fills the gap. The identical CDR3 is also encoded by other nucleotide sequences in the sample. The rearrangement joins TRBV31 to TRBJ2-7; 12 positions agree with TRBD2. The CDR3 is made up of 15 amino acids. CDR1 is GKSSPN and CDR2 is SITVG in the germline V gene. The CDR3 is CAWSLSGTGGYEQYF. CDR3 bases read: TGTGCCTGGAGTCTATCCGGGACTGGGGGGTAT.

There are a few counts of this clone. Each gene name is a mouse one. The read halts 4 residues ahead of the CDR3 end, with the missing end drawn from the germline J gene. Other DNA sequences of this sample code for an identical CDR3. The V gene is TRBV1, the J gene TRBJ2-3; D may be TRBD1 (5 bases). This CDR3 is built from 15 residues. Germline-derived CDR1 and CDR2 are NSQYPW and LRSPGD (reference sequence). The germline V and J ends were trimmed by 0 bases and 1 base, with 8 bases remaining between them. The sequenced part of the CDR3 DNA is TGCACCTGCAGTGCAGACAGGGTCGGTGCAGAA. Residues: CTCSADRVGAE. The entire CDR3 protein is CTCSADRVGAETLYF. Drawing the rest from reference TRBV1 and TRBJ2-3, the complete variable domain is VTLLEQNPRWRLVPRGQAVNLRCILKNSQYPWMSWYQQDLQKQLQWLFTLRSPGDKEVKSLPGADYLATRVTDTELRLQVANMSQGRTLYCTCSADRVGAETLYFGSGTRLTVL.

In its sample, this clone was seen a few times. The gene symbols are mouse symbols. The read comes to an end 4 residues before the CDR3 does, leaving the germline J gene to fill in the end. This chain joins TRBV13-2 and TRBJ2-7; 8 bases align to TRBD2. Germline CDR1 reads NNHNN; CDR2 reads SYGAGS (reference sequence). Germline trimming cut 0 bases from V and 2 bases from J; bases unmatched to any gene: 1. The CDR3 has 14 residues. The CDR3 DNA, read in part, is TGTGCCAGCGGTGATGAACTGGGGGCCTAT. Translation: CASGDELGAY. The entire CDR3 is CASGDELGAYEQYF.

This clone showed up just a few times. Mouse gene names and germline throughout. The CDR3 end lies 4 residues beyond the end of the read and is filled in from the germline J gene. The chain links TRBV31 to TRBJ2-7; weak D call: TRBD2 (7 bases). The CDR3 length is 14 residues. Germline loops: CDR1 GKSSPN, CDR2 SITVG. The CDR3 is CAWSPEGGGYEQYF. CDR3 DNA (partial): TGTGCCTGGAGTCCAGAGGGGGGGGGATAT.

This clone was found a few times. Here the gene names and germline are mouse. The sequenced part of the CDR3 DNA is TGTGCTAGCAGTACAGGGGGCGCGGAC. Translated, it gives CASSTGGAD. The whole CDR3 is CASSTGGADTQYF. The chain recombines TRBV17 with TRBJ2-5; TRBD1 agrees at 8 bases. With the read ending 4 residues before the CDR3 end, the germline J gene is used to fill in that end. This CDR3 spans 13 amino acids. In germline, CDR1 is MNHDT, CDR2 YYDKIL.

As regards this clone: Mouse names are used for the genes. The read ends 4 residues shy of where the CDR3 ends; the end is completed using the germline J gene. V gene TRBV1 combines with J gene TRBJ2-1, with 8 positions matching TRBD2. Germline V CDR1 and CDR2: NSQYPW, LRSPGD (reference sequence). This CDR3 region has 15 residues. Germline trimming cut 3 bases from V and 3 bases from J; bases unmatched to any gene: 4. The CDR3 DNA, read in part, is TGCACCTGCAGTGCCCCACTGGGGGCCTATGCT. Its translation is CTCSAPLGAYA. The complete CDR3 protein is CTCSAPLGAYAEQFF.

In the case of this clone: These gene names are mouse names. The missing CDR3 end, 4 residues past where the read stops, is filled in from the germline J gene. Other DNA sequences of this sample code for an identical CDR3. This chain joins TRBV13-1 and TRBJ1-2; 8 bases map to TRBD1. This CDR3 is built from 14 residues. In germline, CDR1 is NSHNY, CDR2 SYGAGN. V gave up 2 bases and J gave up 0 bases; unmatched junction bases: 0. The CDR3 DNA, read in part, is TGTGCCAGCAGTGAGGACAGGGCAAACTCC. Protein: CASSEDRANS. The full CDR3 is CASSEDRANSDYTF.

This clone has a handful of counts. Mouse gene names and germline throughout. Read data end 4 residues before the CDR3 end; the end is taken from the germline J gene. Other DNA sequences from this sample encode an identical CDR3 as well. The chain has TRBV13-1 and TRBJ2-2; TRBD1 is a possible D gene (6 bases). This CDR3 has 14 residues. Germline CDR1 reads NSHNY; CDR2 reads SYGAGN. Trimming stripped 5 bases from V and 2 bases from J, with 10 bases between. CDR3 amino acids: CASRTGGNTGQLYF. CDR3 DNA, as far as it was read: TGTGCCAGCAGGACAGGAGGGAACACCGGG.